This entry lists 23 T cell receptor beta chains sequenced from one sample in a study of blood T cell repertoires in COVID-19. The repertoire was sequenced with immunoSEQ multiplex PCR; TCRdb's copy has only in-frame clones and lacks some. The sample shows under 200,000 clones, around four fifths of them seen only once. What was sequenced was PBMCs or T cells enriched from blood (not recorded which). These receptors all stem from a man aged 50-59 years who had recovered from COVID-19.

The count of this clone is one. J is TRBJ2-1 and V is TRBV7-2; the match to TRBD1 covers 9 bases. Germline CDR1 reads SGHTA; CDR2 reads FQGNSA. With V trimmed by 0 bases and J by 7 bases, 7 bases remained unmatched. CDR3 length equals 16 residues. CDR3 in amino acids: CASSLAGTGLRNEQFF. The CDR3 DNA is TGTGCCAGCAGCTTAGCGGGGACAGGGTTAAGAAATGAGCAGTTCTTC.

The V and J genes are TRBV7-3 and TRBJ1-1; D is unresolved. The V gene lost 5 bases and the J gene lost 0 bases, with 7 bases spanning the gap. From germline, CDR1 is SGHTA and CDR2 FQGTGA. The CDR3 covers 13 residues. The DNA of the CDR3 is TGTGCCAGCAGCCCCAGGATGAACACTGAAGCTTTCTTT. Residues: CASSPRMNTEAFF. Full variable domain (remainder filled in from reference TRBV7-3 and TRBJ1-1): GAGVSQTPSNKVTEKGKYVELRCDPISGHTALYWYRQSLGQGPEFLIYFQGTGAADDSGLPNDRFFAVRPEGSVSTLKIQRTERGDSAVYLCASSPRMNTEAFFGQGTRLTVV.

The chain has TRBV4-1 and TRBJ1-2, with TRBD1 as a possible D gene (5 bases). The germline V gene encodes CDR1 MGHRA and CDR2 YSYEKL. Trimming took 0 bases from V and 4 from J, leaving 12 bases between them. The CDR3 extends over 15 amino acids. The CDR3 DNA follows: TGCGCCAGCAGCCAAGATCAAAGGGGAAGCTATGGCTACACCTTC. Protein product: CASSQDQRGSYGYTF.

The chain employs TRBV3-1 (or the pseudogene TRBV3-2) and TRBJ1-3; TRBD1 might be the D (6 bases). V was pared by 7 bases and J by 0 bases, with 19 bases between. The CDR3 is made up of 17 amino acids. Germline V gives CDR1 LGHDT, CDR2 YNNKEL (reference sequence). CDR3 residues: CASTPFSGQSSGNTIYF. For the CDR3, the DNA is TGTGCCAGCACCCCCTTCAGTGGACAGAGCTCTGGAAACACCATATATTTT.

The CDR3 DNA follows: TGTGCCAGCAGCATGACGGGTCCCAATTCACCCCTCCACTTT. Protein product: CASSMTGPNSPLHF. The chain couples TRBV13 to TRBJ1-6; D unresolved. This CDR3 spans 14 amino acids. The germline CDR1 and CDR2 sequences are PRHDT and FYEKMQ (reference sequence). V lost 5 bases and J 7 bases, leaving 12 bases between the germline ends.

The chain recombines TRBV6-5 with TRBJ1-2; possibly TRBD1 for D (5 bases). Germline CDR1 is MNHEY and CDR2 is SVGAGI. This CDR3 is built from 15 residues. Trimming took off 4 bases at V and 6 bases at J, with 18 bases between the two ends. The CDR3 loop is CASSFDTGTIDGYTF. DNA of the CDR3: TGTGCCAGCAGTTTCGACACCGGGACTATCGATGGCTACACCTTC.

This chain joins TRBV27 and TRBJ2-7, with 9 bases identical to TRBD1. Germline values: CDR1 MNHEY, CDR2 SMNVEV (reference sequence). V dropped 6 bases and J dropped 3; count of bases not matched to a gene: 9. The CDR3 length is 15 residues. CDR3 sequence: CASRVGRDRVYEQYF. The CDR3 bases are TGTGCCAGCAGGGTGGGTAGGGACAGGGTCTACGAGCAGTACTTC.

The chain is built from TRBV30 and TRBJ1-4; no clear D. Germline loops: CDR1 GTSNPN, CDR2 SVGIG (reference sequence). The CDR3 length is 16 residues. V gave up 6 bases and J gave up 0 bases, with 17 bases separating them. As DNA, the CDR3 is TGTGCCTGTGCTACGAGGTCTCTCGCAACTAATGAAAAACTGTTTTTT. Protein: CACATRSLATNEKLFF. The full variable domain, its missing parts supplied by reference TRBV30 and TRBJ1-4, is SQTIHQWPATLVQPVGSPLSLECTVEGTSNPNLYWYRQAAGRGLQLLFYSVGIGQISSEVPQNLSASRPQDRQFILSSKKLLLSDSGFYLCACATRSLATNEKLFFGSGTQLSVL.

J is TRBJ2-1 and V is TRBV7-6; the match to TRBD2 covers 8 bases. This CDR3 has 12 amino acids. Looked up from germline, CDR1 is SGHVS and CDR2 is FNYEAQ. The J segment lost 10 bases and the V segment lost 8 bases, leaving 7 bases of the junction unmatched. CDR3 coding DNA: TGTGCCAGCCGGACGGGGGGGCAGGAGCAGTTCTTC. Translation gives CASRTGGQEQFF.

This clone was seen just once. The chain is built from TRBV6-5 and TRBJ1-2; no definite D call. The CDR3 covers 15 residues. The germline CDR1 and CDR2 sequences are MNHEY and SVGAGI. V was pared by 6 bases and J by 5 bases, with 19 bases between. The CDR3 nucleotides are TGTGCCAGCAGAAATTTGGGAGGTCCTTTATATGGCTACACCTTC. It is translated as CASRNLGGPLYGYTF.

This clone has just a few counts. The rearrangement links TRBV19 to TRBJ2-1, with a weak D call TRBD2 (5 bases). This CDR3 has 15 amino acids. Trimming stripped 3 bases from V and 7 bases from J, with 16 bases between. The germline V gene has CDR1 LNHDA and CDR2 SQIVND (reference sequence). CDR3 protein: CASSMSGSLWNEQFF. The CDR3 nucleotides are TGTGCCAGTAGTATGAGTGGGAGCCTTTGGAATGAGCAGTTCTTC.

The chain links TRBV3-1 (or the pseudogene TRBV3-2) to TRBJ1-2; 7 bases align to TRBD1. V dropped 3 bases and J dropped 7; count of bases not matched to a gene: 8. Germline V CDR1 and CDR2: LGHDT, YNNKEL (reference sequence). The CDR3 loop spans 14 amino acids. The CDR3, as DNA: TGTGCCAGCAGCCATACAGGGGCCGAGGGTGGCTACACCTTC. It yields the protein CASSHTGAEGGYTF.

J is TRBJ2-3 and V is TRBV1; TRBD2, the table's D call, lacks a check against the DNA. TRBV1 has pseudogene status. CDR3 length: 16 amino acids. The CDR3 DNA sequence: TGCACCAGCAGCCAAGATGAACTAGCGGGGAGGGATACGCAGTATTTT. This codes for CTSSQDELAGRDTQYF.

This clone was counted a single time. The chain combines TRBV27 with TRBJ1-2, with TRBD1 identical over 7 bases. V lost 4 bases, J lost 4 bases, and 12 bases stayed unmatched. This CDR3 spans 16 amino acids. Germline CDR1 and CDR2: MNHEY and SMNVEV (reference sequence). The DNA for the CDR3 is TGTGCCAGCAGTTCCTCCGTTGGACAGGCGACCTATGGCTACACCTTC. Amino acid sequence: CASSSSVGQATYGYTF.

This clone has only one observation. This chain connects TRBV11-2 to TRBJ2-5, with 11 bases that match TRBD1. Trimming at V came to 5 bases and at J to 4 bases, leaving 3 bases not matched to a gene. Germline CDR1 SGHAT, CDR2 FQNNGV. The CDR3 is 14 residues long. CDR3 loop: CASSQDRGPETQYF. CDR3 nucleotides: TGTGCCAGCAGCCAGGACAGGGGGCCAGAGACCCAGTACTTC.

The V call is TRBV29-1, the J call TRBJ2-2; 9 bases are shared with TRBD1. J gave up 6 bases and V 7 bases, and 3 bases lay outside the gene matches. Germline-derived CDR1 and CDR2 are SQVTM and ANQGSEA. The CDR3 is 12 amino acids. CDR3 nucleotides: TGCAGCGCCTGGACAGGGGCCGGGGAGCTGTTTTTT. Protein sequence: CSAWTGAGELFF.

J is TRBJ1-1 and V is TRBV10-2; D unresolved. This CDR3 is built from 14 residues. V lost 5 bases, J lost 2 bases, and 12 bases lay in between. CDR1 WSHSY and CDR2 SAAADI come from the germline V gene. Here the CDR3 reads CASSYSRGNTEAFF. CDR3 coding DNA: TGCGCCAGCAGTTACAGCCGGGGAAACACTGAAGCTTTCTTT.

The CDR3 nucleotides read TGTGCCAGCAGTAACCCCGGACAGAACACTGAAGCTTTCTTT. Residues: CASSNPGQNTEAFF. The chain links TRBV6-2 or TRBV6-3 to TRBJ1-1; weak D call: TRBD1 (5 bases). CDR1 and CDR2 from the germline V gene are MNHEY and SVGEGT. The CDR3 has 14 residues. Trimming cost V 5 bases and J 1 base, with 11 bases left between them.

This chain connects TRBV2 to TRBJ2-7, with TRBD1 matching over 9 bases. There are 14 residues in the CDR3. Germline V lookup: CDR1 SNHLY, CDR2 FYNNEI. Losses at the gene ends were 7 bases for V and 0 bases for J; bases not matched to a gene: 4. CDR3 amino acids: CASNRDRDSYEQYF. For the CDR3, the DNA is TGTGCCAGCAACCGGGACAGGGACTCCTACGAGCAGTACTTC.

This clone has just one count. This rearrangement joins TRBV7-2 to TRBJ2-1; tentative D call: TRBD2 (6 bases). The CDR3 extends over 16 amino acids. The V gene lost 8 bases and the J gene lost 0 bases, with 17 bases spanning the gap. The germline V gene has CDR1 SGHTA and CDR2 FQGNSA. Written as DNA, the CDR3 is TGTGCCAGCTCCCGAACCGGGACTTACTCCTACAATGAGCAGTTCTTC. Its protein product is CASSRTGTYSYNEQFF.

This chain joins TRBV13 and TRBJ2-3; a weak D match, TRBD1 (5 bases). Germline V gene sequence: CDR1 PRHDT, CDR2 FYEKMQ (reference sequence). The CDR3 extends over 16 amino acids. Trimming pared 1 base from V and 0 bases from J, leaving 11 bases between. In DNA form, the CDR3 reads TGTGCCAGCAGCTTAGATCAGGGCACTAGCACAGATACGCAGTATTTT. Protein product: CASSLDQGTSTDTQYF.

The J gene is TRBJ2-3, the V gene TRBV11-3, with D hard to call. This CDR3 is 13 amino acids long. Trimming removed 1 base from V and 13 bases from J, with 15 bases in between. Germline values: CDR1 SGHNT, CDR2 YENEEA. Here the CDR3 DNA reads TGTGCCAGCAGCTTAGGTGGCGGCCGTCCGGAGTATTTT. It encodes CASSLGGGRPEYF.

This chain links TRBV5-1 with TRBJ1-2; possible D gene TRBD1, 5 bases. With 4 bases removed from V and 8 bases from J, the gap between germline ends came to 18 bases. The CDR3 loop spans 14 amino acids. The germline V gene encodes CDR1 SGHRS and CDR2 YFSETQ. CDR3 protein: CASSPGRGEGGYTF. CDR3 nucleotide sequence: TGCGCCAGCAGCCCCGGGAGGGGTGAAGGCGGCTACACCTTC.